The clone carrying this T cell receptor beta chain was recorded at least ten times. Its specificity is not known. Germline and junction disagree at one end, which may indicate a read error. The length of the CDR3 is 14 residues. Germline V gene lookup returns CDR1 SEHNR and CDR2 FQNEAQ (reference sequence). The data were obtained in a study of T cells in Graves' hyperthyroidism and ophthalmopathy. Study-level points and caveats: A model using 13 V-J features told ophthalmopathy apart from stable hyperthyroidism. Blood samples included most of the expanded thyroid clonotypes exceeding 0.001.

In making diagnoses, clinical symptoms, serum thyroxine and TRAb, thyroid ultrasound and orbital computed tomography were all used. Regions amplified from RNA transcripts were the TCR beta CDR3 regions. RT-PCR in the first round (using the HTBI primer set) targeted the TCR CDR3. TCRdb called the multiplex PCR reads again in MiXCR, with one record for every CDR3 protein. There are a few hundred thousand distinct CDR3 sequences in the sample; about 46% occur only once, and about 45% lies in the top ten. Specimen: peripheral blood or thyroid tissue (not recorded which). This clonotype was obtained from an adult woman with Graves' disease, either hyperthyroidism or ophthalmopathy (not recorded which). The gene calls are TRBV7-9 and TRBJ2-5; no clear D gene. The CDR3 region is CASSIAGDQETQYF. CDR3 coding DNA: TGTGCCAGCAGCATAGCAGGAGACCAAGAGACCCAGTACTTC. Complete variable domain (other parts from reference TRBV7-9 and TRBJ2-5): DTGVSQNPRHKITKRGQNVTFRCDPISEHNRLYWYRQTLGQGPEFLTYFQNEAQLEKSRLLSDRFSAERPKGSFSTLEIQRTEQGDSAMYLCASSIAGDQETQYFGPGTRLLVL.